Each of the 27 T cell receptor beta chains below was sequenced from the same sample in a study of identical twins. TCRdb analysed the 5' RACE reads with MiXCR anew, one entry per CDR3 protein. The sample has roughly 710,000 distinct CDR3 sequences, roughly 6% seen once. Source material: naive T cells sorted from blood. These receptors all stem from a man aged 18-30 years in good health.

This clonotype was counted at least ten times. This CDR3 is CSALGTSSSNEQFF. The DNA for the CDR3 is TGCAGTGCTCTCGGGACTTCTTCGTCCAATGAGCAGTTCTTC. The rearrangement joins TRBV20-1 to TRBJ2-1; tentative D call: TRBD2 (6 bases). Trimming removed 5 bases from V and 6 bases from J, with 17 bases in between. CDR3 length equals 14 residues. Germline values: CDR1 DFQATT, CDR2 SNEGSKA (reference sequence).

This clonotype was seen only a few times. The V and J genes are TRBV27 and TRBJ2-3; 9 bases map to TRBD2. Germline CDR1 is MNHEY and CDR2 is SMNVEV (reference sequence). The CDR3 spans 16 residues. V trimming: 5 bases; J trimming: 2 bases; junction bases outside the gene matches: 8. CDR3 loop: CASSPVTSGNTDTQYF. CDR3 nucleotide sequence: TGTGCCAGCAGTCCCGTGACTAGCGGCAACACAGATACGCAGTATTTT.

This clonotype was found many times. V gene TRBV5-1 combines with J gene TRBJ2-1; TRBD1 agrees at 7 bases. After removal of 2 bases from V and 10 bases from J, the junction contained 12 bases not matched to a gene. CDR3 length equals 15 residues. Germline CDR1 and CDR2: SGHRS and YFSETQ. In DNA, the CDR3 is TGCGCCAGCAGCTTTGACCCCGGGACAGACGGAGAGCAGTTCTTC. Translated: CASSFDPGTDGEQFF. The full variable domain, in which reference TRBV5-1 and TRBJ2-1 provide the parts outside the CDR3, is KAGVTQTPRYLIKTRGQQVTLSCSPISGHRSVSWYQQTPGQGLQFLFEYFSETQRNKGNFPGRFSGRQFSNSRSEMNVSTLELGDSALYLCASSFDPGTDGEQFFGPGTRLTVL.

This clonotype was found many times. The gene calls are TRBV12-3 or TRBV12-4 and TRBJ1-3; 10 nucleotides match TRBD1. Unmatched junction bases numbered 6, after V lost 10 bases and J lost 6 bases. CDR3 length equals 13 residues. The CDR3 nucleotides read TGTGCCACAGACAGGGGGCTCGAAAACACCATATATTTT. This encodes CATDRGLENTIYF.

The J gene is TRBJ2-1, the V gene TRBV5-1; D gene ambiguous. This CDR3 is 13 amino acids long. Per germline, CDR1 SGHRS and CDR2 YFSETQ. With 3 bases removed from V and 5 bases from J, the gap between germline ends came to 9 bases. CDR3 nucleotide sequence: TGCGCCAGCAGCTCTGGACGAGACAATGAGCAGTTCTTC. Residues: CASSSGRDNEQFF.

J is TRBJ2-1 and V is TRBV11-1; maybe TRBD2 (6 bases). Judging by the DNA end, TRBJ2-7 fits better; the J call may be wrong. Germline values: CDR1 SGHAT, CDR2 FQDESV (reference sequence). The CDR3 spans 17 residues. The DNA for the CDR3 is TGTGCCAGCAGCTTAGACTGGTTAACTAGCTCCTACAATGAGCAGTACTTC. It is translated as CASSLDWLTSSYNEQYF.

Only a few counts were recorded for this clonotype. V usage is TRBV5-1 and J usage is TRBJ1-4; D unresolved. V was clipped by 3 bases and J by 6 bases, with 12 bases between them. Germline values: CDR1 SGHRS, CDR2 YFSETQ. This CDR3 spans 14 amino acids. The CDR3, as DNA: TGCGCCAGCAGCTCTAGCCTCTTCGATGAAAAACTGTTTTTT. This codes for CASSSSLFDEKLFF.

The CDR3 is CASSQTPGQGARNEQFF. In DNA form, the CDR3 reads TGTGCCAGCAGCCAAACCCCGGGACAGGGGGCGCGAAATGAGCAGTTCTTC. The chain combines TRBV6-2 or TRBV6-3 with TRBJ2-1, with TRBD1 matching 12 bases. After removal of 6 bases from V and 7 bases from J, the junction contained 13 bases not matched to a gene. The CDR3 is 17 amino acids. Germline CDR1 reads MNHEY; CDR2 reads SVGEGT.

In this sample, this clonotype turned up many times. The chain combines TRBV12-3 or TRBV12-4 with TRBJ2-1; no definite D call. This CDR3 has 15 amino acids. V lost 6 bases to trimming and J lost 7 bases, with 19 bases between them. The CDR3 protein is CASSLHTAVRNEQFF. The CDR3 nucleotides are TGTGCCAGCAGCCTACACACTGCGGTAAGAAATGAGCAGTTCTTC.

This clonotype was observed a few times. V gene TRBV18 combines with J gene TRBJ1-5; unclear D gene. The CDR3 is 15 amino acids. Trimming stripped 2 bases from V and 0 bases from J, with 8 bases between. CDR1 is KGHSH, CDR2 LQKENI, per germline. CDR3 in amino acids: CASSPWEDSNQPQHF. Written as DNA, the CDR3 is TGTGCCAGCTCACCATGGGAGGATAGCAATCAGCCCCAGCATTTT.

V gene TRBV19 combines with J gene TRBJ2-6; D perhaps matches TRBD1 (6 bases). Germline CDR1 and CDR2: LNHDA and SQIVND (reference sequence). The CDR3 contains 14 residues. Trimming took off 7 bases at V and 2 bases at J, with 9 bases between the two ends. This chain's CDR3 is CASNGGAGANVLTF. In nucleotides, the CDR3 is TGTGCCAGTAATGGGGGCGCTGGGGCCAACGTCCTGACTTTC.

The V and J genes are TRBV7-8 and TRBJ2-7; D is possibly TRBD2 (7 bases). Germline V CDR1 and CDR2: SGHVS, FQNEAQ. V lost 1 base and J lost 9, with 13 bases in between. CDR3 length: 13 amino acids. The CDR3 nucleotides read TGTGCCAGCAGCTTAGATGCGGGGGCCCTGCAGTACGTC. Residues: CASSLDAGALQYV.

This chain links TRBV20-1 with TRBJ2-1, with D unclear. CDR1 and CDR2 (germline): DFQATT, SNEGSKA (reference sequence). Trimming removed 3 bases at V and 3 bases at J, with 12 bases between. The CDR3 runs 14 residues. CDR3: CSASWANGYNEQFF. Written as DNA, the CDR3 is TGCAGTGCTAGCTGGGCCAACGGCTACAATGAGCAGTTCTTC.

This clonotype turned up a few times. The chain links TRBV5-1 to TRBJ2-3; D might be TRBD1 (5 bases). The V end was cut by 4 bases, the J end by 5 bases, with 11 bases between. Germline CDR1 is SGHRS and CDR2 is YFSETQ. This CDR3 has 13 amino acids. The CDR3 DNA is TGCGCCAGCAGCCAAAGGGGTATAGATACGCAGTATTTT. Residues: CASSQRGIDTQYF. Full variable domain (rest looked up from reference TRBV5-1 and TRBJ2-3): KAGVTQTPRYLIKTRGQQVTLSCSPISGHRSVSWYQQTPGQGLQFLFEYFSETQRNKGNFPGRFSGRQFSNSRSEMNVSTLELGDSALYLCASSQRGIDTQYFGPGTRLTVL.

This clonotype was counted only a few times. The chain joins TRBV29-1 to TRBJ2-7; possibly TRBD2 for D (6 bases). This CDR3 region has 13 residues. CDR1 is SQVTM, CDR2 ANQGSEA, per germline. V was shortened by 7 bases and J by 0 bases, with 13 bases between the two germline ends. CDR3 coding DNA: TGCAGCGCCGAATCGGGGGACTCCTACGAGCAGTACGTC. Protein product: CSAESGDSYEQYV.

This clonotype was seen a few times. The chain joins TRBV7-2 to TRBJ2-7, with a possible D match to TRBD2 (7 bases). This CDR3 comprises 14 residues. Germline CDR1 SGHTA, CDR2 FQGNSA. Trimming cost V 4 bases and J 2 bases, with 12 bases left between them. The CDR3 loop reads CASSWGGRTYEQYF. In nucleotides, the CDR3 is TGTGCCAGCAGCTGGGGGGGCAGAACCTACGAGCAGTACTTC.

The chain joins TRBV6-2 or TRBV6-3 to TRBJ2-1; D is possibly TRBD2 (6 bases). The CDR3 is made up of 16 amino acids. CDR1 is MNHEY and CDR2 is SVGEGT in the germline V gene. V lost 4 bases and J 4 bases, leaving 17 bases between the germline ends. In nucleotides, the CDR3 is TGTGCCAGCAGTTCCCTCCGACTAGAAAGATACAATGAGCAGTTCTTC. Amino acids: CASSSLRLERYNEQFF.

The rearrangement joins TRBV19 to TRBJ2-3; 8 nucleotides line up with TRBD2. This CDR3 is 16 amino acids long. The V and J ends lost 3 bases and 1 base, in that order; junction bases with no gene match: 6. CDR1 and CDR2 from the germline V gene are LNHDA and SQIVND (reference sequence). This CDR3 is CASSISRGGGTDTQYF. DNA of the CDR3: TGTGCCAGTAGTATCAGTCGGGGGGGTGGCACAGATACGCAGTATTTT.

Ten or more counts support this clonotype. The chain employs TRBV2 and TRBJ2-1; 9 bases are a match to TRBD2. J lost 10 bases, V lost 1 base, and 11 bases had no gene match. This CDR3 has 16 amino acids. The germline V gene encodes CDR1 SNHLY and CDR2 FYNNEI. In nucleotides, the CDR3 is TGTGCCAGCAGTGAAGGAGCTAGCGGGAATTCCGGGGAGCAGTTCTTC. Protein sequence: CASSEGASGNSGEQFF.

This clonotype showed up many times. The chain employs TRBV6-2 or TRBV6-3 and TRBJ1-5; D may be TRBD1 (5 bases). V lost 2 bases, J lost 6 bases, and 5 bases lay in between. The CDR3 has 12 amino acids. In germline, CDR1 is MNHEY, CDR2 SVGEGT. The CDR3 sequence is CASSYTGQPQHF. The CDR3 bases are TGTGCCAGCAGTTACACAGGTCAGCCCCAGCATTTT.

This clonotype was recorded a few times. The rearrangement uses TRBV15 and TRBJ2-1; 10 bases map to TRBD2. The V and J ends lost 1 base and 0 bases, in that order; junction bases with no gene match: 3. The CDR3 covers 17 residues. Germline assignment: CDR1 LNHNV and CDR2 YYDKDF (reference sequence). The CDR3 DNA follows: TGTGCCACCAGCAGAGGACTAGCGGGTAGCTCCTACAATGAGCAGTTCTTC. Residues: CATSRGLAGSSYNEQFF.

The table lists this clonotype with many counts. CDR3 protein: CSATPPERADTQYF. The CDR3 DNA reads TGCAGTGCTACCCCTCCGGAACGGGCAGATACGCAGTATTTT. The gene calls are TRBV20-1 and TRBJ2-3, with unresolved D. CDR1 and CDR2 (germline): DFQATT, SNEGSKA (reference sequence). V lost 4 bases to trimming and J lost 4 bases, with 15 bases between them. The CDR3 is 14 amino acids.

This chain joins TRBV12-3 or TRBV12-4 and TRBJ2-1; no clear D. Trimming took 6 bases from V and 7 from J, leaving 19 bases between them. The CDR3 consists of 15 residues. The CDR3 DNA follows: TGTGCCAGCAGGTTACCGGGCCGTAGCATTAATGAGCAGTTCTTC. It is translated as CASRLPGRSINEQFF.

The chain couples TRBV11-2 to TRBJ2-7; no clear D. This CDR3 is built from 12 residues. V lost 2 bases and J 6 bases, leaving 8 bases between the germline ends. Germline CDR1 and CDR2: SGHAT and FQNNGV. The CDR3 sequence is CASSLISVEQYF. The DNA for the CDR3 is TGTGCCAGCAGCTTAATTTCAGTCGAGCAGTACTTC.

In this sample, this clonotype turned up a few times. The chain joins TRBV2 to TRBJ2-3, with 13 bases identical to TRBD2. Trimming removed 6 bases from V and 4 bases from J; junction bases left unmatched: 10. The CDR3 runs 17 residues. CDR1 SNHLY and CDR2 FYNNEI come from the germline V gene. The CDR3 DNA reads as TGTGCCAGCAGAACTACTAGCGGGAGGGCCGGGTCAGATACGCAGTATTTT. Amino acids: CASRTTSGRAGSDTQYF.

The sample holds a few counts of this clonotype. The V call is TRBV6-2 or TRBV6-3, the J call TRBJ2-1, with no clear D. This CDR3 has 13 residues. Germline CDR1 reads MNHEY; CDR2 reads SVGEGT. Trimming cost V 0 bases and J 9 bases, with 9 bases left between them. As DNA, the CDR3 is TGTGCCAGCAGTTACTCGTGGTCAACTGAGCAGTTCTTC. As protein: CASSYSWSTEQFF.

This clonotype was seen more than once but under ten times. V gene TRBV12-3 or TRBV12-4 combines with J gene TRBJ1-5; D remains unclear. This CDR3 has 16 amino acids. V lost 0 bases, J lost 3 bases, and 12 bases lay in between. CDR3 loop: CASSLAAAVLNQPQHF. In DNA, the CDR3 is TGTGCCAGCAGTTTAGCGGCGGCGGTACTCAATCAGCCCCAGCATTTT.